This T cell receptor beta chain was identified in a study of identical twins. Study-wide points: For out-of-frame beta sequences, excess twin sharing was weaker. Analyses of zero insertions could be partly confounded by invariant MAIT and iNKT cells.

There are 12 residues in the CDR3. Ten or more counts support this clonotype. Its matching antigen is unknown. MiXCR, applied by TCRdb to the 5' RACE reads, yields one record per CDR3 protein. The repertoire holds roughly 1,500,000 distinct CDR3 sequences, less than 35% seen once, with approximately 0.29% in the top ten. This sequence originates from a newborn girl in good health. This rearrangement joins TRBV21-1 to TRBJ2-7. TRBV21-1 is labeled a pseudogene. Input material: cord blood. CDR3 DNA sequence: TGTGCCAGCAGCAAAGGGACCTACGAGCAGTACTTC. Translation: CASSKGTYEQYF.